A single sample is the source of the 16 T cell receptor beta chains below, sequenced in a study of CD8 T cells in ankylosing spondylitis. Study results and caveats: A motif in TCR beta, a set of seven to nine highly homologous variants, appeared characteristic of ankylosing spondylitis blood.

A single record per CDR3 protein comes from TCRdb applying MiXCR to the 5' RACE reads. This table holds about 750,000 distinct CDR3 sequences, roughly 19% found once. The antigens these receptors bind are not known. The sequenced sample consisted of blood, either unsorted or a sorted T cell fraction (not recorded which). Every receptor here comes from a male donor with ankylosing spondylitis.

This clonotype has just a few counts. The V call is TRBV20-1, the J call TRBJ2-5, with 8 bases lining up with TRBD2. The V and J ends lost 0 bases and 5 bases, in that order; junction bases with no gene match: 5. In germline, CDR1 is DFQATT, CDR2 SNEGSKA (reference sequence). This CDR3 has 14 amino acids. The DNA of the CDR3 is TGCAGTGCTAGAGATCGGGGGGGAAGCGAGACCCAGTACTTC. This sequence encodes CSARDRGGSETQYF.

This clonotype was seen a few times. J is TRBJ2-7 and V is TRBV6-1; D may be TRBD1 or TRBD2 (5 bases each). Germline V gives CDR1 MNHNS, CDR2 SASEGT. The CDR3 totals 15 residues. V lost 6 bases to trimming and J lost 3 bases, with 18 bases between them. The CDR3 DNA follows: TGTGCCAGCAGACTTACCGGGACGGCTAACTACGAGCAGTACTTC. Translated: CASRLTGTANYEQYF.

This clonotype was observed a few times. The chain has TRBV15 and TRBJ2-5, with TRBD2 as a possible D gene (6 bases). Trimming took off 0 bases at V and 5 bases at J, with 10 bases between the two ends. CDR3 size: 14 residues. CDR1 and CDR2 (germline): LNHNV, YYDKDF (reference sequence). Here the CDR3 DNA reads TGTGCCACCAGCAGAGATCGCGGGGTCGAGACCCAGTACTTC. Translation gives CATSRDRGVETQYF.

The chain couples TRBV7-8 to TRBJ1-1; D unresolved. The CDR3 sequence is 15 residues long. CDR1 is SGHVS and CDR2 is FQNEAQ in the germline V gene. Trimming shortened V by 1 base and J by 0 bases, and 9 bases separated the two germline ends. The CDR3 nucleotides are TGTGCCAGCAGCTTAGGTTCCTTAATGAACACTGAAGCTTTCTTT. Translation: CASSLGSLMNTEAFF. The full variable domain, completed using reference TRBV7-8 and TRBJ1-1, is GAGVSQSPRYKVAKRGQDVALRCDPISGHVSLFWYQQALGQGPEFLTYFQNEAQLDKSGLPSDRFFAERPEGSVSTLKIQRTQQEDSAVYLCASSLGSLMNTEAFFGQGTRLTVV.

This clonotype was seen a few times. This CDR3 is CASSPGLAAKREQYF. CDR3 in DNA: TGCGCCAGCAGCCCGGGGCTAGCGGCTAAGAGGGAGCAGTACTTC. The chain couples TRBV5-1 to TRBJ2-7; 7 positions agree with TRBD2. Germline V CDR1 and CDR2: SGHRS, YFSETQ. The J segment lost 7 bases and the V segment lost 4 bases, leaving 14 bases of the junction unmatched. The CDR3 sequence is 15 residues long.

This clonotype was recorded many times. The gene calls are TRBV20-1 and TRBJ1-5; 8 positions agree with TRBD1. The V gene end was trimmed by 6 bases and the J gene end by 5 bases; junction bases not matched to a gene: 9. The germline V gene has CDR1 DFQATT and CDR2 SNEGSKA (reference sequence). The CDR3 is made up of 14 amino acids. The CDR3 DNA sequence: TGCAGTGCAAGGACCCAGGGGGCCTATCAGCCCCAGCATTTT. Amino acids: CSARTQGAYQPQHF.

This clonotype was found a few times. The chain joins TRBV28 to TRBJ1-1; a possible D gene is TRBD1 (6 bases). Per germline, CDR1 MDHEN and CDR2 SYDVKM. Deletions cut 7 bases from V and 0 bases from J, with 12 bases between. The CDR3 has 14 amino acids. CDR3 residues: CASTNAGVNTEAFF. In nucleotides, the CDR3 is TGTGCCAGCACCAACGCAGGGGTGAACACTGAAGCTTTCTTT.

This clonotype has more than one count but fewer than ten. The rearrangement links TRBV7-9 to TRBJ2-2; D unclear. The CDR3 has 14 amino acids. Between the trimmed V and J ends, which lost 1 base and 3 bases, there was a span of 6 bases. CDR1 is SEHNR, CDR2 FQNEAQ, per germline (reference sequence). The CDR3 DNA follows: TGTGCCAGCAGCTTAGAGGCTCACACCGGGGAGCTGTTTTTT. This encodes CASSLEAHTGELFF.

This clonotype has more than one count but fewer than ten. The J gene is TRBJ2-1, the V gene TRBV12-3 or TRBV12-4, with TRBD2 matching 12 bases. Unmatched junction bases numbered 12, after V lost 6 bases and J lost 9 bases. CDR3 size: 16 residues. The chain's CDR3 is CASRPTGTSGRGEQFF. The CDR3 region has the DNA TGTGCCAGCAGGCCGACCGGGACTAGCGGGCGGGGTGAGCAGTTCTTC.

Regarding this clonotype: This may arise from a read error, as a much more abundant clone is one base away. The rearrangement uses TRBV7-8 and TRBJ2-3, with D possibly matching TRBD2 (5 bases). The CDR3 extends over 18 amino acids. V lost 4 bases, J lost 4 bases, and 24 bases lay in between. The germline V gene has CDR1 SGHVS and CDR2 FQNEAQ. The CDR3 DNA is TGTGCCAGCAGCTCTAGCTGGAGCGGCGCAACGGCGGCAGATACGCAGTATTTT. Residues: CASSSSWSGATAADTQYF.

This chain joins TRBV7-2 and TRBJ2-2, with 9 bases that match TRBD1. This CDR3 is 16 amino acids long. V lost 2 bases to trimming and J lost 6 bases; unmatched junction nucleotides: 7. Germline CDR1 reads SGHTA; CDR2 reads FQGNSA. CDR3 nucleotide sequence: TGTGCCAGCAGCTTAATGGGACAGGGTATCGCCGGGGAGCTGTTTTTT. Amino acids: CASSLMGQGIAGELFF.

This clonotype occurred a few times. The V and J genes are TRBV5-1 and TRBJ2-7; 7 bases are a match to TRBD2. CDR1 and CDR2 (germline): SGHRS, YFSETQ. The CDR3 runs 14 residues. V trimming: 2 bases; J trimming: 2 bases; junction bases outside the gene matches: 4. The CDR3 region is CASSFGLGAYEQYF. CDR3 DNA: TGCGCCAGCAGCTTCGGACTAGGCGCCTACGAGCAGTACTTC.

This clonotype was seen ten or more times. The rearrangement links TRBV4-2 to TRBJ2-2; 9 nucleotides align to TRBD1. Trimming cost V 4 bases and J 4 bases; bases outside gene matches: 1. This CDR3 comprises 14 residues. CDR1 is LGHNA, CDR2 YNFKEQ, per germline. The CDR3 region has the DNA TGTGCCAGCAGCCGACAGGGGGGCACCGGGGAGCTGTTTTTT. Translating it yields CASSRQGGTGELFF.

This clonotype has more than one count but fewer than ten. The chain combines TRBV10-3 with TRBJ2-7, with 7 positions matching TRBD1. V gave up 3 bases and J gave up 5 bases; unmatched junction bases: 13. The CDR3 contains 16 residues. CDR1 is ENHRY, CDR2 SYGVKD, per germline. The CDR3 loop is CAISEAPPTGPHEQYF. In DNA, the CDR3 is TGTGCCATCAGTGAAGCCCCCCCGACAGGGCCCCACGAGCAGTACTTC.

Ten or more counts support this clonotype. This sequence joins TRBV2 and TRBJ1-1; D call uncertain. V lost 4 bases to trimming and J lost 2 bases, with 8 bases between them. Germline CDR1 is SNHLY and CDR2 is FYNNEI. The CDR3 has 13 residues. This CDR3 is CASSVTGNTEAFF. The DNA for the CDR3 is TGTGCCAGCAGTGTGACTGGAAACACTGAAGCTTTCTTT.

This rearrangement joins TRBV9 to TRBJ2-7; TRBD2 agrees at 9 bases. Germline CDR1 is SGDLS and CDR2 is YYNGEE. The V and J ends lost 0 bases and 1 base, in that order; junction bases with no gene match: 2. This CDR3 is built from 15 residues. The CDR3 protein is CASSVGGRGSYEQYF. For the CDR3, the DNA is TGTGCCAGCAGCGTAGGCGGGAGGGGTTCCTACGAGCAGTACTTC.